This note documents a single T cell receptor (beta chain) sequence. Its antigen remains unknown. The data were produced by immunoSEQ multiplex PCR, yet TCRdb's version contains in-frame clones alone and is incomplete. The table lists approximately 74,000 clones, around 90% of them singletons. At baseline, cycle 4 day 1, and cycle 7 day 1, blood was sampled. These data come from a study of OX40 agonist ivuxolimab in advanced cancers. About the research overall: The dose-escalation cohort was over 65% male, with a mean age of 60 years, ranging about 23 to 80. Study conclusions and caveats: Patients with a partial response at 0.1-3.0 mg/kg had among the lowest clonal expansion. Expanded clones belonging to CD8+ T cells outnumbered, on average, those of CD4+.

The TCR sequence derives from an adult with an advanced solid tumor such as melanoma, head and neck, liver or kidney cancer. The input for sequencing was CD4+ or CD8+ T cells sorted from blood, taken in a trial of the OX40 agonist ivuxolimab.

The chain's CDR3 is CASSEAWASFF. The DNA of the CDR3 is TGTGCCAGCAGTGAAGCCTGGGCGTCTTTCTTT. The chain has TRBV6-1 and TRBJ1-1; D call uncertain. V lost 0 bases, J lost 12 bases, and 8 bases lay in between. The CDR3 runs to 11 residues. Germline CDR1 reads MNHNS; CDR2 reads SASEGT.